These T cell receptor beta chains were read from a single sample in a study of cytomegalovirus exposure and HLA in healthy donors. Here immunoSEQ multiplex PCR was the method, and the copy in TCRdb shows in-frame clones only, minus some. The profile covers tens of thousands of clones, with around 80% appearing a single time and 45% to 60% taken by the ten largest. Sequenced material: PBMCs. These receptors were obtained from a man aged 45-60 years in good health and CMV-seropositive. CDR3s include the opening cysteine and the closing phenylalanine or tryptophan. Fields, in order: D gene, clone size, J gene, V gene, CDR3 protein, CDR3 DNA. D genes are given only for firm matches. Size is omitted from some rows. Given values are once, few, many or a class for expanded clones.

d_call: TRBD1
clone_size: once
j_call: TRBJ1-1
v_call: TRBV19
cdr3_aa: CASSIVSDRVVAFF
cdr3_nt: TGTGCCAGTAGTATAGTGAGTGACAGGGTAGTTGCTTTCTTT

d_call: -
clone_size: -
j_call: TRBJ1-4
v_call: TRBV30
cdr3_aa: CAWSGRELFF
cdr3_nt: TGTGCCTGGAGTGGACGGGAACTGTTTTTT

d_call: TRBD1
clone_size: few
j_call: TRBJ1-5
v_call: TRBV6-5
cdr3_aa: CASSYKAGGNQPQHF
cdr3_nt: TGTGCCAGCAGTTACAAGGCAGGGGGTAATCAGCCCCAGCATTTT

d_call: TRBD2
clone_size: -
j_call: TRBJ2-7
v_call: TRBV28
cdr3_aa: CASSSRTSDSYEQYF
cdr3_nt: TGTGCCAGCAGTTCTCGGACTAGCGACTCCTACGAGCAGTACTTC

d_call: -
clone_size: -
j_call: TRBJ1-1
v_call: TRBV25-1
cdr3_aa: CASSEYGGQEAFF
cdr3_nt: TGTGCCAGCAGTGAATACGGGGGGCAGGAAGCTTTCTTT

d_call: -
clone_size: -
j_call: TRBJ1-6
v_call: TRBV7-6
cdr3_aa: CASSLGGQANNSPLHF
cdr3_nt: TGTGCCAGCAGCTTGGGCGGACAAGCCAATAATTCACCCCTCCACTTT

d_call: TRBD1
clone_size: -
j_call: TRBJ1-5
v_call: TRBV6-1
cdr3_aa: CASRTGASNQPQHF
cdr3_nt: TGTGCCAGCAGGACAGGGGCTAGCAATCAGCCCCAGCATTTT

d_call: TRBD2
clone_size: -
j_call: TRBJ2-7
v_call: TRBV4-2
cdr3_aa: CASSQGAGTNTYEQYF
cdr3_nt: TGTGCCAGCAGCCAAGGAGCAGGGACTAATACCTACGAGCAGTACTTC

d_call: TRBD1
clone_size: -
j_call: TRBJ2-3
v_call: TRBV18
cdr3_aa: CASSPVPKTGAYTDTQYF
cdr3_nt: TGTGCCAGCTCACCGGTCCCGAAGACAGGGGCCTACACAGATACGCAGTATTTT

d_call: TRBD2
clone_size: -
j_call: TRBJ2-3
v_call: TRBV6-1
cdr3_aa: CASSSGRGTDTQYF
cdr3_nt: TGTGCCAGCAGCAGCGGGAGAGGCACAGATACGCAGTATTTT

d_call: -
clone_size: few
j_call: TRBJ1-3
v_call: TRBV11-2
cdr3_aa: CASSYTGLSGNTIYF
cdr3_nt: TGTGCCAGCAGCTACACAGGCCTCTCTGGAAACACCATATATTTT

d_call: -
clone_size: -
j_call: TRBJ2-6
v_call: TRBV14
cdr3_aa: CASSSRVPSSGANVLTF
cdr3_nt: TGTGCCAGCAGCTCCAGGGTACCCTCCTCTGGGGCCAACGTCCTGACTTTC

d_call: TRBD2
clone_size: -
j_call: TRBJ2-1
v_call: TRBV4-2
cdr3_aa: CASSQEMTSGSYEQFF
cdr3_nt: TGTGCCAGCAGCCAAGAAATGACTAGCGGGAGCTATGAGCAGTTCTTC

d_call: TRBD2
clone_size: -
j_call: TRBJ2-1
v_call: TRBV7-9
cdr3_aa: CASSSLAGEDYNEQFF
cdr3_nt: TGTGCCAGCAGCTCCCTAGCGGGAGAGGACTACAATGAGCAGTTCTTC

d_call: TRBD1
clone_size: -
j_call: TRBJ1-2
v_call: TRBV30
cdr3_aa: CAWTTGGEGYTF
cdr3_nt: TGTGCCTGGACGACAGGGGGCGAAGGCTACACCTTC

d_call: TRBD2
clone_size: once
j_call: TRBJ2-7
v_call: TRBV9
cdr3_aa: CASSPRTSGYEQYF
cdr3_nt: TGTGCCAGCAGCCCAAGGACTAGCGGCTACGAGCAGTACTTC

d_call: -
clone_size: -
j_call: TRBJ2-1
v_call: TRBV29-1
cdr3_aa: CSVEVYEQFF
cdr3_nt: TGCAGCGTTGAAGTCTATGAGCAGTTCTTC

d_call: -
clone_size: -
j_call: TRBJ2-7
v_call: TRBV30
cdr3_aa: CAWSASDRPYEQYF
cdr3_nt: TGTGCCTGGAGTGCAAGCGACAGGCCCTACGAGCAGTACTTC

d_call: TRBD2
clone_size: few
j_call: TRBJ2-1
v_call: TRBV13
cdr3_aa: CASSFRAGEIAGEENEQFF
cdr3_nt: TGTGCCAGCAGCTTTCGGGCGGGGGAAATAGCGGGAGAGGAGAATGAGCAGTTCTTC

d_call: TRBD1
clone_size: few
j_call: TRBJ2-5
v_call: TRBV5-1
cdr3_aa: CASSRDSTKETQYF
cdr3_nt: TGCGCCAGCAGCCGGGACAGTACGAAAGAGACCCAGTACTTC

d_call: TRBD1
clone_size: -
j_call: TRBJ2-1
v_call: TRBV7-8
cdr3_aa: CASSLAGTGVQGEQFF
cdr3_nt: TGTGCCAGCAGCTTAGCGGGGACAGGAGTACAAGGTGAGCAGTTCTTC

d_call: TRBD1
clone_size: once
j_call: TRBJ1-2
v_call: TRBV19
cdr3_aa: CASKPPDRGWGYTF
cdr3_nt: TGTGCCAGCAAACCACCGGACAGGGGTTGGGGCTACACCTTC

d_call: TRBD2
clone_size: -
j_call: TRBJ2-3
v_call: TRBV23-1
cdr3_aa: CASSQTKDLAELTDTQYF
cdr3_nt: TGCGCCAGCAGTCAAACTAAAGACCTAGCGGAATTAACAGATACGCAGTATTTT

d_call: TRBD1
clone_size: -
j_call: TRBJ2-2
v_call: TRBV23-1
cdr3_aa: CASSPDRGPPNTGELFF
cdr3_nt: TGCGCCAGCAGTCCCGACAGGGGGCCCCCGAACACCGGGGAGCTGTTTTTT

d_call: -
clone_size: -
j_call: TRBJ1-1
v_call: TRBV19
cdr3_aa: CASRESDRDVTEAFF
cdr3_nt: TGTGCCAGTAGGGAATCGGACAGAGATGTCACTGAAGCTTTCTTT

d_call: -
clone_size: -
j_call: TRBJ2-7
v_call: TRBV7-8
cdr3_aa: CASRPYRTHAQYF
cdr3_nt: TGTGCCAGCAGACCCTACAGAACCCACGCGCAGTACTTC

d_call: TRBD2
clone_size: -
j_call: TRBJ2-7
v_call: TRBV4-1
cdr3_aa: CASSQGETSIRDEQYF
cdr3_nt: TGCGCCAGCAGCCAAGGGGAGACTAGCATTAGGGACGAGCAGTACTTC

d_call: -
clone_size: -
j_call: TRBJ2-1
v_call: TRBV19
cdr3_aa: CASSASRESGVYNEQFF
cdr3_nt: TGTGCCAGTAGTGCCTCCCGTGAGAGCGGAGTCTACAATGAGCAGTTCTTC

d_call: -
clone_size: -
j_call: TRBJ1-5
v_call: TRBV18
cdr3_aa: CASSRSGLNSNQPQHF
cdr3_nt: TGTGCCAGCTCACGCTCGGGACTGAATAGCAATCAGCCCCAGCATTTT

d_call: -
clone_size: -
j_call: TRBJ2-3
v_call: TRBV14
cdr3_aa: CASSRDRSTDTQYF
cdr3_nt: TGTGCCAGCAGCCGAGACAGAAGCACAGATACGCAGTATTTT

d_call: TRBD1
clone_size: -
j_call: TRBJ1-5
v_call: TRBV19
cdr3_aa: CASSRTGRGINQPQHF
cdr3_nt: TGTGCCAGTAGTCGGACAGGGCGCGGGATTAATCAGCCCCAGCATTTT

d_call: -
clone_size: few
j_call: TRBJ1-1
v_call: TRBV6-4
cdr3_aa: CASSARGNTEAFF
cdr3_nt: TGTGCCAGCAGTGCCAGGGGAAACACTGAAGCTTTCTTT

d_call: -
clone_size: -
j_call: TRBJ2-7
v_call: TRBV7-3
cdr3_aa: CASSFGQGYEQYF
cdr3_nt: TGTGCCAGCAGCTTTGGGCAGGGGTACGAGCAGTACTTC

d_call: -
clone_size: few
j_call: TRBJ2-7
v_call: TRBV21-1
cdr3_aa: CASSKVKPGQVSRQYF
cdr3_nt: TGTGCCAGCAGCAAAGTTAAACCGGGACAGGTCTCGAGGCAGTACTTC

d_call: TRBD2
clone_size: -
j_call: TRBJ2-3
v_call: TRBV5-1
cdr3_aa: CASSFGLAGPRGTDTQYF
cdr3_nt: TGCGCCAGCAGCTTCGGACTAGCGGGGCCTAGGGGCACAGATACGCAGTATTTT

d_call: TRBD2
clone_size: -
j_call: TRBJ2-1
v_call: TRBV4-1
cdr3_aa: CASSQGAGAYNEQFF
cdr3_nt: TGCGCCAGCAGCCAAGGGGCGGGAGCATACAATGAGCAGTTCTTC

d_call: -
clone_size: -
j_call: TRBJ2-7
v_call: TRBV6-1
cdr3_aa: CASSEDWVESSYEQYF
cdr3_nt: TGTGCCAGCAGTGAAGACTGGGTGGAGAGCTCCTACGAGCAGTACTTC

d_call: -
clone_size: -
j_call: TRBJ1-2
v_call: TRBV10-3
cdr3_aa: CATSRRAAGYTF
cdr3_nt: TGTGCCACTTCGCGGCGGGCAGCCGGCTACACCTTC

d_call: TRBD2
clone_size: -
j_call: TRBJ2-5
v_call: TRBV7-3
cdr3_aa: CASSPNRKISGVIRRETQYF
cdr3_nt: TGTGCCAGCAGCCCGAATCGCAAAATTAGCGGGGTGATAAGGAGAGAGACCCAGTACTTC

d_call: -
clone_size: once
j_call: TRBJ1-4
v_call: TRBV5-1
cdr3_aa: CASSATTTTNEKLFF
cdr3_nt: TGCGCCAGCAGCGCCACAACCACAACTAATGAAAAACTGTTTTTT

d_call: -
clone_size: -
j_call: TRBJ2-1
v_call: TRBV20-1
cdr3_aa: CSALRGEQFF
cdr3_nt: TGCAGTGCCCTACGGGGTGAGCAGTTCTTC

d_call: -
clone_size: once
j_call: TRBJ1-3
v_call: TRBV28
cdr3_aa: CASRRQGNTIYF
cdr3_nt: TGTGCCAGCAGAAGACAAGGAAACACCATATATTTT

d_call: -
clone_size: few
j_call: TRBJ1-1
v_call: TRBV9
cdr3_aa: CASSAGGTKNTEAFF
cdr3_nt: TGTGCCAGCAGCGCAGGAGGCACCAAGAACACTGAAGCTTTCTTT

d_call: TRBD1
clone_size: -
j_call: TRBJ1-4
v_call: TRBV6-4
cdr3_aa: CASSGQGAPNEKLFF
cdr3_nt: TGTGCCAGCAGCGGACAGGGGGCGCCTAATGAAAAACTGTTTTTT

d_call: -
clone_size: -
j_call: TRBJ2-2
v_call: TRBV7-8
cdr3_aa: CASSLAVRDRNTGELFF
cdr3_nt: TGTGCCAGCAGCTTAGCGGTACGAGACAGAAACACCGGGGAGCTGTTTTTT

d_call: -
clone_size: few
j_call: TRBJ2-2
v_call: TRBV19
cdr3_aa: CASSIGATNTGELFF
cdr3_nt: TGTGCCAGTAGTATAGGGGCAACGAACACCGGGGAGCTGTTTTTT

d_call: -
clone_size: -
j_call: TRBJ1-1
v_call: TRBV10-2
cdr3_aa: CASKYRAGTEAFF
cdr3_nt: TGCGCCAGCAAGTACAGGGCAGGCACTGAAGCTTTCTTT

d_call: TRBD2
clone_size: -
j_call: TRBJ2-7
v_call: TRBV20-1
cdr3_aa: CSARGGDEQYF
cdr3_nt: TGCAGTGCTAGGGGAGGGGACGAGCAGTACTTC

d_call: TRBD1
clone_size: -
j_call: TRBJ1-5
v_call: TRBV18
cdr3_aa: CASSEQGSNQPQHF
cdr3_nt: TGTGCCAGCTCAGAACAGGGGTCGAATCAGCCCCAGCATTTT

d_call: -
clone_size: -
j_call: TRBJ2-7
v_call: TRBV11-3
cdr3_aa: CASSQGHNSYEQYF
cdr3_nt: TGTGCCAGCAGCCAGGGACACAACTCCTACGAGCAGTACTTC

d_call: -
clone_size: -
j_call: TRBJ2-2
v_call: TRBV7-3
cdr3_aa: CASSLNPAANTGELFF
cdr3_nt: TGTGCCAGCAGCTTAAACCCAGCGGCGAACACCGGGGAGCTGTTTTTT

d_call: -
clone_size: -
j_call: TRBJ1-5
v_call: TRBV4-1
cdr3_aa: CASSLYSNQPQHF
cdr3_nt: TGCGCCAGCAGCCTTTATAGCAATCAGCCCCAGCATTTT